These 25 T cell receptor beta chains were sequenced from one sample in a study of cytomegalovirus exposure and HLA in healthy donors. The PCR contained 60 Vbeta and 13 Jbeta primers. Profiling relied on immunoSEQ multiplex PCR, and the TCRdb table lists in-frame clones only, not all of them. There are about 160,000 clones in the sample; 65% to 80% occur only once, and under 3% lies in the top ten. Sequencing was carried out using PBMCs. The receptors derive from a woman between 50 and 59 years old in good health and CMV-seropositive.

The chain has TRBV2 and TRBJ2-7; D possibly corresponds to TRBD2 (5 bases). In germline, CDR1 is SNHLY, CDR2 FYNNEI. V lost 7 bases, J lost 1 base, and 8 bases lay in between. The CDR3 runs to 12 residues. CDR3 residues: CASNRGSYEQYF. The CDR3 DNA is TGTGCCAGCAACCGGGGATCCTACGAGCAGTACTTC.

The gene calls are TRBV5-1 and TRBJ1-1; 7 nucleotides agree with TRBD1. Trimming removed 4 bases from V and 0 bases from J; junction bases left unmatched: 3. The V gene's germline CDR1 is SGHRS and CDR2 YFSETQ. This CDR3 has 14 amino acids. Here the CDR3 reads CASSLDRLNTEAFF. CDR3 coding DNA: TGCGCCAGCAGCCTGGACAGGTTGAACACTGAAGCTTTCTTT.

The rearrangement links TRBV30 to TRBJ1-5; D possibly corresponds to TRBD1 (5 bases). The CDR3 spans 14 residues. Germline V gene lookup returns CDR1 GTSNPN and CDR2 SVGIG (reference sequence). V lost 1 base, J lost 1 base, and 8 bases lay in between. DNA of the CDR3: TGTGCCTGGAGTGAGGGGCGGAGCAATCAGCCCCAGCATTTT. Protein product: CAWSEGRSNQPQHF. The full variable domain, completed using reference TRBV30 and TRBJ1-5, is SQTIHQWPATLVQPVGSPLSLECTVEGTSNPNLYWYRQAAGRGLQLLFYSVGIGQISSEVPQNLSASRPQDRQFILSSKKLLLSDSGFYLCAWSEGRSNQPQHFGDGTRLSIL.

The chain employs TRBV6-1 and TRBJ1-5, with D maybe TRBD1 (5 bases). Germline V gives CDR1 MNHNS, CDR2 SASEGT. The V gene lost 4 bases and the J gene lost 1 base, with 11 bases spanning the gap. This CDR3 is 15 amino acids long. The CDR3 spells CASSAGGVSNQPQHF. The CDR3 bases are TGTGCCAGCAGTGCGGGGGGAGTGAGCAATCAGCCCCAGCATTTT.

The V gene is TRBV7-2, the J gene TRBJ2-7, with a possible D match to TRBD2 (6 bases). Germline V gives CDR1 SGHTA, CDR2 FQGNSA. The CDR3 has 14 amino acids. Trimming shortened V by 5 bases and J by 1 base, and 12 bases separated the two germline ends. The CDR3 protein is CASSAGLGSYEQYF. The CDR3 nucleotides read TGTGCCAGCAGCGCGGGACTGGGGTCCTACGAGCAGTACTTC.

This chain links TRBV9 with TRBJ2-7; D uncertain. Germline CDR1 is SGDLS and CDR2 is YYNGEE. The CDR3 has 15 amino acids. Trimming shortened V by 1 base and J by 4 bases, and 15 bases separated the two germline ends. The CDR3 is CASSVSSQAHYEQYF. Here the CDR3 DNA reads TGTGCCAGCAGCGTATCCAGCCAGGCACATTACGAGCAGTACTTC.

This clone was observed a handful of times. V and J are TRBV27 and TRBJ2-5; D remains unclear. Trimming cost V 4 bases and J 1 base, with 16 bases left between them. Germline assignment: CDR1 MNHEY and CDR2 SMNVEV (reference sequence). This CDR3 is 16 amino acids long. CDR3 sequence reads: CASSSHWADLQETQYF. The CDR3 DNA reads TGTGCCAGCAGTTCTCATTGGGCAGACCTCCAAGAGACCCAGTACTTC.

The chain uses TRBV4-2 and TRBJ2-7, with unresolved D. Germline CDR1 and CDR2: LGHNA and YNFKEQ. Trimming took 0 bases from V and 2 from J, leaving 20 bases between them. The CDR3 is made up of 18 amino acids. This CDR3 reads CASSQDKASPVMPYEQYF. CDR3 bases: TGTGCCAGCAGCCAAGATAAAGCTAGTCCCGTTATGCCCTACGAGCAGTACTTC.

The V gene is TRBV14, the J gene TRBJ2-3; a weak D match, TRBD2 (7 bases). This CDR3 is 15 amino acids long. V lost 1 base and J lost 1, with 9 bases in between. The V gene's germline CDR1 is SGHDN and CDR2 FVKESK. In DNA form, the CDR3 reads TGTGCCAGCAGCCAAGTCGGGGGGCGCACAGATACGCAGTATTTT. Its translation: CASSQVGGRTDTQYF. The full variable domain, rest sourced from reference TRBV14 and TRBJ2-3, is EAGVTQFPSHSVIEKGQTVTLRCDPISGHDNLYWYRRVMGKEIKFLLHFVKESKQDESGMPNNRFLAERTGGTYSTLKVQPAELEDSGVYFCASSQVGGRTDTQYFGPGTRLTVL.

This sequence joins TRBV5-1 and TRBJ1-1, with D unclear. The length of the CDR3 is 13 residues. Trimming took 2 bases from V and 5 from J, leaving 10 bases between them. CDR1 SGHRS and CDR2 YFSETQ come from the germline V gene. The CDR3 DNA is TGCGCCAGCAGCTTATCGAGGGCAACTGAAGCTTTCTTT. It translates to CASSLSRATEAFF.

The chain is built from TRBV4-1 and TRBJ2-7, with TRBD1 matching 11 bases. The CDR3 is made up of 14 amino acids. J lost 4 bases, V lost 5 bases, and 4 bases had no gene match. Germline V lookup: CDR1 MGHRA, CDR2 YSYEKL. CDR3 DNA sequence: TGCGCCAGCAGCGTTGGGGACAGGGGGTACGAGCAGTACTTC. This encodes CASSVGDRGYEQYF.

As regards this clone: Distinct nucleotide sequences in the sample also encode this CDR3. This sequence joins TRBV9 and TRBJ2-1; weak D call: TRBD1 (6 bases). The CDR3 covers 14 residues. CDR1 is SGDLS, CDR2 YYNGEE, per germline. Trimming left V 2 bases short and J 0 bases short, with 6 bases between. In DNA, the CDR3 is TGTGCCAGCAGCGTGGACAGCTCCTACAATGAGCAGTTCTTC. Protein: CASSVDSSYNEQFF.

CDR3 loop: CASSPRTGHNYGYTF. DNA for the CDR3: TGTGCCAGCAGCCCACGGACAGGCCACAACTATGGCTACACCTTC. The chain carries TRBV9 and TRBJ1-2; 7 nucleotides match TRBD1. Looked up from germline, CDR1 is SGDLS and CDR2 is YYNGEE. The CDR3 has 15 residues. V gave up 4 bases and J gave up 2 bases; unmatched junction bases: 8. Combining the CDR3 with reference TRBV9 and TRBJ1-2 gives the whole variable domain DSGVTQTPKHLITATGQRVTLRCSPRSGDLSVYWYQQSLDQGLQFLIQYYNGEERAKGNILERFSAQQFPDLHSELNLSSLELGDSALYFCASSPRTGHNYGYTFGSGTRLTVV.

In regard to this clone: Compared with germline, one end of the junction differs, possibly owing to a read error. This sequence joins TRBV2 and TRBJ2-3; 9 bases agree with TRBD2. The CDR3 is 16 residues long. Germline CDR1 and CDR2: SNHLY and FYNNEI. The CDR3 spells CASSSNSGGGTGTQYF. The DNA for the CDR3 is TGTGCCAGCAGTTCTAATAGCGGGGGAGGCACAGGTACGCAGTATTTT. The whole variable domain, remainder taken from reference TRBV2 and TRBJ2-3, is EPEVTQTPSHQVTQMGQEVILRCVPISNHLYFYWYRQILGQKVEFLVSFYNNEISEKSEIFDDQFSVERPDGSNFTLKIRSTKLEDSAMYFCASSSNSGGGTGTQYFGPGTRLTVL.

The chain joins TRBV6-1 to TRBJ1-5; D is possibly TRBD1 (6 bases). Germline values: CDR1 MNHNS, CDR2 SASEGT. V was pared by 5 bases and J by 3 bases, with 11 bases between. The CDR3 has 14 amino acids. CDR3 loop: CASSIRGPNQPQHF. The CDR3 DNA reads as TGTGCCAGCAGTATCAGGGGACCCAATCAGCCCCAGCATTTT.

The chain couples TRBV5-4 to TRBJ2-3; 13 bases agree with TRBD2. The V and J ends lost 7 bases and 6 bases, in that order; junction bases with no gene match: 5. CDR3 length equals 14 residues. CDR1 and CDR2 (germline): SGHNT, YYREEE (reference sequence). CDR3 protein: CASRLAGGRDTQYF. The DNA for the CDR3 is TGTGCCAGCCGACTAGCGGGGGGAAGGGATACGCAGTATTTT. Filled out from reference TRBV5-4 and TRBJ2-3, the complete variable domain reads ETGVTQSPTHLIKTRGQQVTLRCSSQSGHNTVSWYQQALGQGPQFIFQYYREEENGRGNFPPRFSGLQFPNYSSELNVNALELDDSALYLCASRLAGGRDTQYFGPGTRLTVL.

This chain uses TRBV20-1 with TRBJ1-2; D is unclear. CDR3 length equals 11 residues. The germline V gene encodes CDR1 DFQATT and CDR2 SNEGSKA (reference sequence). Deletions cut 3 bases from V and 6 bases from J, with 8 bases between. CDR3 sequence (DNA): TGCAGTGCTAGTGGGCACAATGGCTACACCTTC. Translated, it gives CSASGHNGYTF.

This clone was recorded at least ten times. This may be a read error: a much more frequent sequence differs by one nucleotide. The DNA for the CDR3 is TGTGCCAGCAGCCCGACTAGCGGTTTAGTTCAGCAGTACTTC. As protein: CASSPTSGLVQQYF. The chain links TRBV11-2 to TRBJ2-7; 9 bases align to TRBD2. The germline V gene has CDR1 SGHAT and CDR2 FQNNGV. The CDR3 has 14 residues. Losses at the gene ends were 5 bases for V and 8 bases for J; bases not matched to a gene: 10.

DNA of the CDR3: TGTGCCATCACAGATTCTGGAAACACCATATATTTT. This gives the protein CAITDSGNTIYF. This rearrangement joins TRBV10-3 to TRBJ1-3; no clear D gene. The CDR3 has 12 residues. V dropped 7 bases and J dropped 1 base, with 5 bases sitting between them. The V gene's germline CDR1 is ENHRY and CDR2 SYGVKD.

The chain carries TRBV9 and TRBJ2-1; the D is unclear. The CDR3 spans 15 residues. The V gene lost 2 bases and the J gene lost 1 base, with 10 bases spanning the gap. The V gene's germline CDR1 is SGDLS and CDR2 YYNGEE. CDR3 sequence reads: CASSVQVTSYNEQFF. As DNA, the CDR3 is TGTGCCAGCAGCGTTCAGGTCACGTCCTACAATGAGCAGTTCTTC.

This clone was detected a few times. The chain links TRBV7-3 to TRBJ1-1; TRBD1 agrees at 7 bases. CDR3 length: 14 residues. From germline, CDR1 is SGHTA and CDR2 FQGTGA. Trimming at V came to 0 bases and at J to 4 bases, leaving 2 bases not matched to a gene. DNA for the CDR3: TGTGCCAGCAGCTTAACAGGGGGCTTCACTGAAGCTTTCTTT. It specifies CASSLTGGFTEAFF.

This clone was seen only a few times. CDR3 DNA sequence: TGCGCCAGCAGCTCACTAGCGGGGTCGGGGGAGCAGTACTTC. This translates into CASSSLAGSGEQYF. The genes are TRBV5-1 and TRBJ2-7; 10 positions match TRBD2. J lost 7 bases, V lost 3 bases, and 7 bases had no gene match. CDR3 length equals 14 residues. In germline, CDR1 is SGHRS, CDR2 YFSETQ.

This chain joins TRBV14 and TRBJ2-7; 9 positions match TRBD2. This CDR3 is 15 amino acids long. Trimming cost V 3 bases and J 2 bases; bases outside gene matches: 5. The germline V gene has CDR1 SGHDN and CDR2 FVKESK. The CDR3 DNA is TGTGCCAGCAGCCAGGGGCGGGGGGGCCCCTACGAGCAGTACTTC. Translated: CASSQGRGGPYEQYF.

The rearrangement joins TRBV7-9 to TRBJ2-5; tentatively, D is TRBD2 (6 bases). The germline V gene encodes CDR1 SEHNR and CDR2 FQNEAQ (reference sequence). This CDR3 is 13 amino acids long. V shed 5 bases and J shed 5 bases, with 12 bases lying between them. This CDR3 is CASSHSAGETQYF. CDR3 in DNA: TGTGCCAGCAGCCACAGTGCGGGGGAGACCCAGTACTTC.

The chain has TRBV11-2 and TRBJ2-5; 9 bases match TRBD2. Trimming at V came to 5 bases and at J to 5 bases, leaving 6 bases not matched to a gene. The V gene's germline CDR1 is SGHAT and CDR2 FQNNGV. The CDR3 has 14 residues. The CDR3 bases are TGTGCCAGCAGCACCCGGACTAGCGAGGAGACCCAGTACTTC. It encodes CASSTRTSEETQYF.